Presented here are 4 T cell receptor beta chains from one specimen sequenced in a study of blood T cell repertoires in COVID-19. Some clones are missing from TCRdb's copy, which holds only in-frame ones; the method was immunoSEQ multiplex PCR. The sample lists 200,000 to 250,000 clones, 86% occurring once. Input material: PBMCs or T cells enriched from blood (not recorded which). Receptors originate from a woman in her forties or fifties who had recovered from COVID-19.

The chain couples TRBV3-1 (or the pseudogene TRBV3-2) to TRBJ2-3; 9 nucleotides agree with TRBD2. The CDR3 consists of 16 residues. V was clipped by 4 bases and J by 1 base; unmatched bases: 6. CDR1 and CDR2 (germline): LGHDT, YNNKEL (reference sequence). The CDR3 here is CASSPLAGVGTDTQYF. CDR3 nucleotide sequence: TGTGCCAGCAGCCCCTTAGCGGGAGTCGGCACAGATACGCAGTATTTT.

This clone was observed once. The CDR3 region is CASSQARAGQLNTEAFF. CDR3 nucleotide sequence: TGCGCCAGCAGCCAAGCGCGGGCAGGACAGCTGAACACTGAAGCTTTCTTT. The chain links TRBV4-3 to TRBJ1-1; D might be TRBD1 (6 bases). The CDR3 is made up of 17 amino acids. Germline CDR1 is LGHNA and CDR2 is YSLEER. V was pared by 1 base and J by 0 bases, with 15 bases between.

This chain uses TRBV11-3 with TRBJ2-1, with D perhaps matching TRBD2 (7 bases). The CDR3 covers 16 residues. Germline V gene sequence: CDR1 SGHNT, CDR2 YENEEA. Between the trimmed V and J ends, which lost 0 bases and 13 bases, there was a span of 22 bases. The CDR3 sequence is CASSLDAGRGGGIQFF. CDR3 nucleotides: TGTGCCAGCAGCTTAGACGCGGGGCGGGGAGGGGGAATTCAGTTCTTC.

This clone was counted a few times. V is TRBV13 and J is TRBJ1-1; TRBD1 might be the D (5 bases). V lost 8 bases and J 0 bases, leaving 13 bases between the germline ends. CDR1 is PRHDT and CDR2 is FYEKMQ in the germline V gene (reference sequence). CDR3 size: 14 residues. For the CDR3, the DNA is TGTGCCAGCGGGATGTGGGACTTGAACACTGAAGCTTTCTTT. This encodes CASGMWDLNTEAFF.